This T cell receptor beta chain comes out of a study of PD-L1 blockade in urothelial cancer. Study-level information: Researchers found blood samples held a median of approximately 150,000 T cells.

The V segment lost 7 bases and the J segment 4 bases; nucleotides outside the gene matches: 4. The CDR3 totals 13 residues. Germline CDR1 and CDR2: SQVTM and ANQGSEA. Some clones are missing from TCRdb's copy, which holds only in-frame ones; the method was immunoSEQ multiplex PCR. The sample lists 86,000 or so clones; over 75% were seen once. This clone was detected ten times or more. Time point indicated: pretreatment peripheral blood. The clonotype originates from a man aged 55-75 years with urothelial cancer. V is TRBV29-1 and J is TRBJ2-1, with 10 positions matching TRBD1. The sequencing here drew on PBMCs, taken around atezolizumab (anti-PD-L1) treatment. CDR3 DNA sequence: TGCAGCGGAACGGGACAGGGGTACAATGAGCAGTTCTTC. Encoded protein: CSGTGQGYNEQFF.